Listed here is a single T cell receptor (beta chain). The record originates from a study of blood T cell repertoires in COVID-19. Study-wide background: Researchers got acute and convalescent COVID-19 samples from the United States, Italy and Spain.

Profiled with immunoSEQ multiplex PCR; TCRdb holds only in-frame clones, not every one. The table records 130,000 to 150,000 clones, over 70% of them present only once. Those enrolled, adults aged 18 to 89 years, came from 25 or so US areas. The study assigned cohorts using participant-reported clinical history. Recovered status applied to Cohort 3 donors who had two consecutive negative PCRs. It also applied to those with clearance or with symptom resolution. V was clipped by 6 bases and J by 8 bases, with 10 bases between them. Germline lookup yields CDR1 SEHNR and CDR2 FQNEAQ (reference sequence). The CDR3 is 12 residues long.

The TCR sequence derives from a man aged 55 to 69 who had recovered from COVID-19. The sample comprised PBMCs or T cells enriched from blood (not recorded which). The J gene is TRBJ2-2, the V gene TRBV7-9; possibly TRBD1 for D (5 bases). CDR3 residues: CASRGVIGELFF. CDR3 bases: TGTGCCAGCAGAGGGGTGATAGGGGAGCTGTTTTTT.